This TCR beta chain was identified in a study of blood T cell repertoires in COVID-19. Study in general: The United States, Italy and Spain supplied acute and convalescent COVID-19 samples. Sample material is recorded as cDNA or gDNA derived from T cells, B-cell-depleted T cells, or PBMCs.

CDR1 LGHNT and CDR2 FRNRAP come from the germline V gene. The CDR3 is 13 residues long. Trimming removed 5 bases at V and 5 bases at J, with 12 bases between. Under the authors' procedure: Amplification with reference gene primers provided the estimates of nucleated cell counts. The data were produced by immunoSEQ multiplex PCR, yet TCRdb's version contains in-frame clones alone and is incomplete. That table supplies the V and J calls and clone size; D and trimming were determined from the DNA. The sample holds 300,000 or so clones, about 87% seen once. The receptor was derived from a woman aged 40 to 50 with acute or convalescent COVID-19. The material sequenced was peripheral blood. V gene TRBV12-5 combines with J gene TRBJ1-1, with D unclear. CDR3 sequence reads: CASGPGIDTEAFF. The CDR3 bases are TGTGCTAGTGGTCCGGGGATTGATACTGAAGCTTTCTTT.